This T cell receptor beta chain was found in a study of blood T cell repertoires in COVID-19. The CDR3 extends over 15 amino acids. CDR1 is MNHNY, CDR2 SVGAGI, per germline (reference sequence). Between the trimmed V and J ends, which lost 5 bases and 1 base, there was a span of 14 bases. The assay was immunoSEQ multiplex PCR, and TCRdb's table has in-frame clones only and misses some. The data show 80,000 to 95,000 clones, approximately 81% seen once. The rearrangement links TRBV6-6 to TRBJ1-1, with D perhaps TRBD1 (5 bases). Sequencing was carried out using peripheral blood. The TCR originated in a woman in her 70s with acute or convalescent COVID-19. The CDR3 loop reads CASSQGWGENTEAFF. CDR3 in DNA: TGTGCCAGCAGTCAGGGATGGGGGGAGAACACTGAAGCTTTCTTT.